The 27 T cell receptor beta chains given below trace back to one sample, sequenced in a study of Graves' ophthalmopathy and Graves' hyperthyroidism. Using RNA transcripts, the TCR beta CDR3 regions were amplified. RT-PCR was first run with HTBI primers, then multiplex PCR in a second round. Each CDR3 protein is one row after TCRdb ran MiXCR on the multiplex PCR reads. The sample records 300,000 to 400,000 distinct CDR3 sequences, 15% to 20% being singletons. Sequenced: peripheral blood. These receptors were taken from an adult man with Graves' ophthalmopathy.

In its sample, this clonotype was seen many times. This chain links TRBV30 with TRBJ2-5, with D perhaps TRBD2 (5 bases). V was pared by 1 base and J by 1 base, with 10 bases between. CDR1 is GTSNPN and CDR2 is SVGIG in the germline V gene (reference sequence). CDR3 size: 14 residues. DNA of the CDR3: TGTGCCTGGAGTGCCGGGGAAGTCCAAGAGACCCAGTACTTC. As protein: CAWSAGEVQETQYF.

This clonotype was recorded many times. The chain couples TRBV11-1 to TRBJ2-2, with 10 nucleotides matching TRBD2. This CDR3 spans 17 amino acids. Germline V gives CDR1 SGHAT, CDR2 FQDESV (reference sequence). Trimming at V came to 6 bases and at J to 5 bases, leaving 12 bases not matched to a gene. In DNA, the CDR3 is TGTGCCAGCAGGCCACCCGAGCGGGGGGGTGCGACCGGGGAGCTGTTTTTT. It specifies CASRPPERGGATGELFF.

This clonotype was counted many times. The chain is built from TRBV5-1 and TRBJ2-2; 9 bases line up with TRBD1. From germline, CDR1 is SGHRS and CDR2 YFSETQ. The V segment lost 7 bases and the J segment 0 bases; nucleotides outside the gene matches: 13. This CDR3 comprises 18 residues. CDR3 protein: CASASGTGLQTNTGELFF. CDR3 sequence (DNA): TGCGCCAGCGCGTCCGGGACAGGGCTACAAACGAACACCGGGGAGCTGTTTTTT.

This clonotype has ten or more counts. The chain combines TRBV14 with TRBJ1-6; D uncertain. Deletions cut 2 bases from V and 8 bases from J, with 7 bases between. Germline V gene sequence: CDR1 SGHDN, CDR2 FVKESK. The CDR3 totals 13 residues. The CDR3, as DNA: TGTGCCAGCAGCCAACTGGTGCATTCACCCCTCCACTTT. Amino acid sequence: CASSQLVHSPLHF.

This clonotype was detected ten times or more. CDR3 bases: TGTGCCAGCAGTGTGGTACGCTACGAGCAGTACTTC. Translating it yields CASSVVRYEQYF. This chain links TRBV6-1 with TRBJ2-7; no reliable D call. Deletions cut 4 bases from V and 3 bases from J, with 7 bases between. Germline V gives CDR1 MNHNS, CDR2 SASEGT. This CDR3 is built from 12 residues.

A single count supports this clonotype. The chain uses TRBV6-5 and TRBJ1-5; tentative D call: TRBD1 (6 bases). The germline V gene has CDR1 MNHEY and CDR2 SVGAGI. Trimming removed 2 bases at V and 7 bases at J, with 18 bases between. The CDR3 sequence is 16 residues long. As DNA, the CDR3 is TGTGCCAGCAGTTACGACCCGGCAGGGGCTGGGCAGCCCCAGCATTTT. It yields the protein CASSYDPAGAGQPQHF.

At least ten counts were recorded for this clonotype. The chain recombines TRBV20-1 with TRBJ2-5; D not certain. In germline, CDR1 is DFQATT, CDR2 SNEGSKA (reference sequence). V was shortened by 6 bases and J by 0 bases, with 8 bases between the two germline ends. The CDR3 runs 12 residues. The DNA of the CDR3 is TGCAGTGCACTCCAAAACCAAGAGACCCAGTACTTC. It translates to CSALQNQETQYF.

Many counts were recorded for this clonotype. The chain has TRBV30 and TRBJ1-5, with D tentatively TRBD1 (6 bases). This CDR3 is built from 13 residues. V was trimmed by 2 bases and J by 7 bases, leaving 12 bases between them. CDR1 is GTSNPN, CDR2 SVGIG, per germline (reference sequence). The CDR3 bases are TGTGCCTGGAGTAGAAAGGGGGAACAGCCCCAGCATTTT. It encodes CAWSRKGEQPQHF.

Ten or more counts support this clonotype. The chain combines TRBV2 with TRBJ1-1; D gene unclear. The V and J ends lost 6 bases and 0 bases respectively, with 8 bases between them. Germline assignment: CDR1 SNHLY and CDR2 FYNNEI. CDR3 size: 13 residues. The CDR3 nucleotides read TGTGCCAGCAGGTTGGAGATGAACACTGAAGCTTTCTTT. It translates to CASRLEMNTEAFF. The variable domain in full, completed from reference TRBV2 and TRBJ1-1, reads EPEVTQTPSHQVTQMGQEVILRCVPISNHLYFYWYRQILGQKVEFLVSFYNNEISEKSEIFDDQFSVERPDGSNFTLKIRSTKLEDSAMYFCASRLEMNTEAFFGQGTRLTVV.

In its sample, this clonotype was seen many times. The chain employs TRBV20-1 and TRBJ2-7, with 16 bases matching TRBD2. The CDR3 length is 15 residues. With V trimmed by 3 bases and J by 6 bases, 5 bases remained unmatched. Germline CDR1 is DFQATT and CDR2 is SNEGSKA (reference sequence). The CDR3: CSASPGTSGRGEQYF. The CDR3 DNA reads TGCAGTGCTAGTCCCGGGACTAGCGGGAGGGGCGAGCAGTACTTC.

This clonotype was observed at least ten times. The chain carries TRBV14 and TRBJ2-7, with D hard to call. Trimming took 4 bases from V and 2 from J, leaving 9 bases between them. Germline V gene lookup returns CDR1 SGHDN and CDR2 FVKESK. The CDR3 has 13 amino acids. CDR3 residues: CASSPLAPYEQYF. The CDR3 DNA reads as TGTGCCAGCAGCCCCCTCGCCCCCTACGAGCAGTACTTC.

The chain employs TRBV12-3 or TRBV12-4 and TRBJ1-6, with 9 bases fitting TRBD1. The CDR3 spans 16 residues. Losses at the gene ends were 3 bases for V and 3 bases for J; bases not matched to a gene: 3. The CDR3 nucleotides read TGTGCCAGCAGTTTGGGACAGGGTAGCTATAATTCACCCCTCCACTTT. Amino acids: CASSLGQGSYNSPLHF.

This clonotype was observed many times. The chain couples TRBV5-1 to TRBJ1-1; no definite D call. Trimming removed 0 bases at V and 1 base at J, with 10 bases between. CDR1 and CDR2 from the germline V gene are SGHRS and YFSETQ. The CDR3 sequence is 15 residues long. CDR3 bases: TGCGCCAGCAGCTTGGCTGGCGGCCAGAACACTGAAGCTTTCTTT. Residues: CASSLAGGQNTEAFF.

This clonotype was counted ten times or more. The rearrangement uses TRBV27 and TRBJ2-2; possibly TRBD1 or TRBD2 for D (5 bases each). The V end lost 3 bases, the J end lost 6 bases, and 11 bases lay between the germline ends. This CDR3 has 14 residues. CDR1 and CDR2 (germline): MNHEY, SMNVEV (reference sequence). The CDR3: CASSFEGWAGELFF. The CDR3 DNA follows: TGTGCCAGCAGTTTTGAGGGGTGGGCCGGGGAGCTGTTTTTT.

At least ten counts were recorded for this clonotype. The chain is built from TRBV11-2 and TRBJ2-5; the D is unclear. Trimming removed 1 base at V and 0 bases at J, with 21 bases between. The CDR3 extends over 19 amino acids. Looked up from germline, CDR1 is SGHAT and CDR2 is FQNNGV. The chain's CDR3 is CASSLGWGLSGPHQETQYF. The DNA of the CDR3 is TGTGCCAGCAGCTTAGGATGGGGTTTATCGGGCCCCCACCAAGAGACCCAGTACTTC.

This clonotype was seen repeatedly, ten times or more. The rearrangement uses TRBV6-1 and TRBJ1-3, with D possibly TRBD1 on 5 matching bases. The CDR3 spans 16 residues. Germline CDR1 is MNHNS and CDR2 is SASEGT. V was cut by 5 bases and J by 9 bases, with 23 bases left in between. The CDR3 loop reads CASSRTQGRMEGTIYF. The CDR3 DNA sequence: TGTGCCAGCAGTAGAACCCAGGGAAGGATGGAGGGCACCATATATTTT.

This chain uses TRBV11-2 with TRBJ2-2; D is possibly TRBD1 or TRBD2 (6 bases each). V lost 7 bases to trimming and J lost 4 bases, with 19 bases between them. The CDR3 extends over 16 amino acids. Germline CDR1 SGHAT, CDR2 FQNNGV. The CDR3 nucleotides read TGTGCCAGCACCACGGGGCAGGGGAGGAGCACCGGGGAGCTGTTTTTT. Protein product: CASTTGQGRSTGELFF. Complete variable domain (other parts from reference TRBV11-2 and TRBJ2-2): EAGVAQSPRYKIIEKRQSVAFWCNPISGHATLYWYQQILGQGPKLLIQFQNNGVVDDSQLPKDRFSAERLKGVDSTLKIQPAKLEDSAVYLCASTTGQGRSTGELFFGEGSRLTVL.

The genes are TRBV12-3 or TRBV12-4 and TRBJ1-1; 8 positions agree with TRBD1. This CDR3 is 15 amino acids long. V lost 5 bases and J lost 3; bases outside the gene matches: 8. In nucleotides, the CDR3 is TGTGCCAGCAGTCCAAGACAGGGGATCGACACTGAAGCTTTCTTT. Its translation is CASSPRQGIDTEAFF.

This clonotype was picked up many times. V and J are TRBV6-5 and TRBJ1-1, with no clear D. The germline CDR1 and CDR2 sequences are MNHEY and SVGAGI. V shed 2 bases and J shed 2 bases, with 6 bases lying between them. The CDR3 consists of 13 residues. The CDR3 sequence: CASSYLHNTEAFF. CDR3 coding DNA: TGTGCCAGCAGTTACCTCCATAACACTGAAGCTTTCTTT.

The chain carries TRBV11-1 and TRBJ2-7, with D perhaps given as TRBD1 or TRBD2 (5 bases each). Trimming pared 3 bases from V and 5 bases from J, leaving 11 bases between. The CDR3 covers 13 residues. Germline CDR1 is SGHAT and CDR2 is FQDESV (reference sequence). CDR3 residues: CASSLGRLNEQYF. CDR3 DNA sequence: TGTGCCAGCAGCTTGGGACGTCTTAACGAGCAGTACTTC.

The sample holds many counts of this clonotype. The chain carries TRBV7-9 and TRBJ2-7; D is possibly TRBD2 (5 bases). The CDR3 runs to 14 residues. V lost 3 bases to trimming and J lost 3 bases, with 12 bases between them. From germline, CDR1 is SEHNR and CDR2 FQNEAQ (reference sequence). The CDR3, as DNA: TGTGCCAGCAGCTTTACCGGGGTAAGCTACGAGCAGTACTTC. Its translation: CASSFTGVSYEQYF.

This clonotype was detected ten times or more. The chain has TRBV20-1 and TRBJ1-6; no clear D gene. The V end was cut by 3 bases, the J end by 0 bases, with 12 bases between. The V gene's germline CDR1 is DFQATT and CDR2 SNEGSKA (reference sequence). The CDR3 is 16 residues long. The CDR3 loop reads CSASVAGSSYNSPLHF. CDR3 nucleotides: TGCAGTGCTAGTGTGGCCGGTAGCTCCTATAATTCACCCCTCCACTTT.

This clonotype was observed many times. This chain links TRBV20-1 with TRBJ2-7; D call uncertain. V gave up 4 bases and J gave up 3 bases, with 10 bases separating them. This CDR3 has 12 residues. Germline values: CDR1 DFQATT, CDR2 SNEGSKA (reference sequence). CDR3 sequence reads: CSAKGSDYEQYF. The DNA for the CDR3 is TGCAGTGCTAAAGGGTCAGACTACGAGCAGTACTTC.

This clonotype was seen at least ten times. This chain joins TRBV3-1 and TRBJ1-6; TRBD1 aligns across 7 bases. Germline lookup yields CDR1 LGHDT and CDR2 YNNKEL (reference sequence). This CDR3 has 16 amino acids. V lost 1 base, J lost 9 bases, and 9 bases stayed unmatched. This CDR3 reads CASSQGMGTASSPLHF. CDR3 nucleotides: TGTGCCAGCAGCCAAGGGATGGGGACAGCAAGTTCACCCCTCCACTTT.

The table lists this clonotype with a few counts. DNA for the CDR3: TGCGCCAGCAGGGTGGTCCCCTCCAGTGAGACCCAGTACTTC. Amino acid sequence: CASRVVPSSETQYF. The chain has TRBV5-1 and TRBJ2-5; unclear D gene. Between the trimmed V and J ends, which lost 5 bases and 5 bases, there was a span of 16 bases. The CDR3 has 14 residues. Germline loops: CDR1 SGHRS, CDR2 YFSETQ. The full variable domain, rest sourced from reference TRBV5-1 and TRBJ2-5, is KAGVTQTPRYLIKTRGQQVTLSCSPISGHRSVSWYQQTPGQGLQFLFEYFSETQRNKGNFPGRFSGRQFSNSRSEMNVSTLELGDSALYLCASRVVPSSETQYFGPGTRLLVL.

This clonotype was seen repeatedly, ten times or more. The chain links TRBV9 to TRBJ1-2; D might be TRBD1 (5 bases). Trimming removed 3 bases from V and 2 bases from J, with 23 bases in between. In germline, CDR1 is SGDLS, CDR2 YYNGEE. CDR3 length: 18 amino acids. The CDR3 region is CASSDKSFGGGLNYGYTF. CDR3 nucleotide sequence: TGTGCCAGCAGCGATAAAAGCTTCGGGGGAGGACTCAACTATGGCTACACCTTC.

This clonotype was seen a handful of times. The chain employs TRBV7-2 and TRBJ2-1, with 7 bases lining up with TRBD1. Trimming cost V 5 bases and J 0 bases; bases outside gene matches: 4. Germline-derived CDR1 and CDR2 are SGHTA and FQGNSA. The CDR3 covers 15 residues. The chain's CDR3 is CASSRDSGSYNEQFF. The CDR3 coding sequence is TGTGCCAGCAGCCGGGACAGCGGCTCCTACAATGAGCAGTTCTTC.